Presented here are 14 T cell receptor beta chains from one specimen sequenced in a study of human T cells and chemical hapten exposure. One entry per CDR3 protein, called by TCRdb with MiXCR from the RACE reads. In the table there are a few hundred thousand distinct CDR3 sequences, approximately 5.8% of which are singletons. Described time point: pre-sensitization, week 0. Treatment of the sample: therapeutic diphenylcyclopropenone sensitization with weekly scalp DPC. The starting material was whole blood, obtained in connection with sensitization to the hapten diphenylcyclopropenone (DPC). The receptors originated from a woman younger than 30 with alopecia areata. Some clones in this sample may be carry-over from other donors' samples.

With respect to this clonotype: A much larger clonotype is one base distant, so this may be a read error. V gene TRBV7-9 combines with J gene TRBJ1-2; D unresolved. CDR1 and CDR2 from the germline V gene are SEHNR and FQNEAQ (reference sequence). The CDR3 is 14 residues long. The CDR3 reads CAGSLETPTYGYTF. The DNA for the CDR3 is TGTGCCGGCAGCTTAGAGACTCCAACATATGGCTACACCTTC.

This clonotype was seen repeatedly, ten times or more. The J gene is TRBJ1-5, the V gene TRBV7-2, with D unresolved. V dropped 1 base and J dropped 4 bases, with 8 bases sitting between them. Germline CDR1 reads SGHTA; CDR2 reads FQGNSA. The CDR3 loop spans 14 amino acids. CDR3 bases: TGTGCCAGCAGCTTAGAACGGGGAAATCAGCCCCAGCATTTT. Protein product: CASSLERGNQPQHF.

This clonotype was seen only a few times. The chain joins TRBV5-1 to TRBJ1-1, with a tentative D call TRBD1 (5 bases). Germline V gene lookup returns CDR1 SGHRS and CDR2 YFSETQ. Trimming cost V 0 bases and J 6 bases, with 12 bases left between them. The CDR3 sequence is 14 residues long. The CDR3 is CASSLALGEAEAFF. CDR3 sequence (DNA): TGCGCCAGCAGCTTGGCGCTAGGGGAGGCTGAAGCTTTCTTT.

This clonotype has at least ten counts. This sequence joins TRBV7-6 and TRBJ2-3; TRBD2 aligns across 9 bases. V shed 5 bases, J shed 1 base, and the junction held 7 bases outside the gene matches. CDR3 length equals 16 residues. Germline V gene lookup returns CDR1 SGHVS and CDR2 FNYEAQ. This CDR3 reads CASSQTGTSRTDTQYF. CDR3 DNA sequence: TGTGCCAGCAGCCAGACAGGGACTAGCCGCACAGATACGCAGTATTTT.

The rearrangement joins TRBV7-9 to TRBJ1-2, with 8 nucleotides matching TRBD1. Germline CDR1 and CDR2: SEHNR and FQNEAQ (reference sequence). V was pared by 5 bases and J by 3 bases, with 5 bases of the junction left unmatched. The CDR3 spans 14 residues. The CDR3 loop reads CASSRRGRHYGYTF. As DNA, the CDR3 is TGTGCCAGCAGCCGCAGGGGGCGTCACTATGGCTACACCTTC.

This clonotype was detected a few times. This chain connects TRBV12-3 or TRBV12-4 to TRBJ1-5, with D uncertain. Trimming removed 6 bases at V and 9 bases at J, with 15 bases between. This CDR3 is built from 13 residues. CDR3 sequence: CASREGSSRPQHF. The CDR3, as DNA: TGTGCCAGCAGAGAAGGAAGCTCTCGGCCCCAGCATTTT.

This clonotype has more than one count but fewer than ten. The V gene is TRBV27, the J gene TRBJ1-5; maybe TRBD1 (5 bases). The CDR3 extends over 14 amino acids. The V gene's germline CDR1 is MNHEY and CDR2 SMNVEV (reference sequence). Trimming pared 3 bases from V and 7 bases from J, leaving 13 bases between. CDR3 nucleotides: TGTGCCAGCAGTTTTAGGGGAGGGCGGCAGCCCCAGCATTTT. Amino acid sequence: CASSFRGGRQPQHF.

CDR3 amino acids: CASSLAGATSYEQYF. The CDR3 DNA follows: TGTGCCAGTAGTCTAGCGGGGGCTACATCCTACGAGCAGTACTTC. This rearrangement joins TRBV19 to TRBJ2-7; 10 nucleotides align to TRBD2. Germline V gene data show CDR1 as LNHDA and CDR2 as SQIVND (reference sequence). The CDR3 length is 15 residues. The J segment lost 1 base and the V segment lost 5 bases, leaving 5 bases of the junction unmatched.

This clonotype has a count of ten or more. The rearrangement links TRBV6-5 to TRBJ1-4, with D perhaps TRBD1 (6 bases). V lost 6 bases and J 10 bases, leaving 18 bases between the germline ends. The germline V gene encodes CDR1 MNHEY and CDR2 SVGAGI. CDR3 length: 14 amino acids. The DNA of the CDR3 is TGTGCCAGCAGCTCACCGTCTGTAGGGGGAAAACTGTTTTTT. This encodes CASSSPSVGGKLFF.

CDR3 loop: CASSRQGQEYEQYF. The CDR3 DNA reads TGTGCCAGCAGCAGGCAGGGGCAGGAGTACGAGCAGTACTTC. The V call is TRBV3-1, the J call TRBJ2-7; possibly TRBD1 for D (6 bases). Germline V gene lookup returns CDR1 LGHDT and CDR2 YNNKEL (reference sequence). The CDR3 totals 14 residues. Trimming took 5 bases from V and 4 from J, leaving 15 bases between them.

The J gene is TRBJ1-6, the V gene TRBV10-3, with 12 bases that match TRBD1. Germline-derived CDR1 and CDR2 are ENHRY and SYGVKD. Trimming cost V 6 bases and J 0 bases; bases outside gene matches: 21. This CDR3 spans 23 amino acids. CDR3 coding DNA: TGTGCCATCAGGAAGACCGTCCCGGGACAGGGGGCGGCAAGATCCTCCTATAATTCACCCCTCCACTTT. Encoded protein: CAIRKTVPGQGAARSSYNSPLHF.

V is TRBV25-1 and J is TRBJ1-6; TRBD1 agrees at 8 bases. Germline lookup yields CDR1 MGHDK and CDR2 SYGVNS. This CDR3 spans 15 amino acids. The ends lost 5 bases at V and 10 bases at J; junction bases unmatched: 10. The CDR3 here is CASSPLETGVSPLHF. The CDR3 nucleotides read TGTGCCAGCAGTCCCTTGGAGACAGGGGTATCACCCCTCCACTTT.

This clonotype was seen a handful of times. The J gene is TRBJ2-1, the V gene TRBV7-2, with 9 positions matching TRBD2. The CDR3 has 14 amino acids. The trim removed 2 bases at V and 8 bases at J, leaving 4 bases unmatched. Germline CDR1 is SGHTA and CDR2 is FQGNSA. The CDR3 nucleotides read TGTGCCAGCAGCTTAACTAGCGGGTTGTATGAGCAGTTCTTC. This encodes CASSLTSGLYEQFF.

J is TRBJ2-7 and V is TRBV19; TRBD2 matches 11 bases. Germline-derived CDR1 and CDR2 are LNHDA and SQIVND (reference sequence). With 7 bases clipped from V and 2 bases from J, the junction kept 4 bases outside the gene matches. The CDR3 is made up of 14 amino acids. CDR3 residues: CASITSGGTYEQYF. The CDR3 DNA sequence: TGTGCCAGTATTACTAGCGGGGGAACCTACGAGCAGTACTTC.